A single sample is the source of the 19 T cell receptor beta chains below, sequenced in a study of blood T cells in healthy people across ages (dated by TCRdb to between 2014 and 2017). The method behind the library was 5' RACE. For sequencing, an Illumina HiSeq 2500 was employed. A second 7 to 11 cycle PCR used a sample-barcoded 5' primer and a J-beta primer mix. TCRdb passed the public sequencing reads through fastp at Q25 and MiXCR, retaining productive beta sequences. Each entry merges the rows of one CDR3 protein and shows their most common DNA and genes. The sample table contains hundreds of thousands of distinct CDR3 sequences; only one count was recorded for roughly two fifths of them. About 30% of the sample comes from the top ten. Sequencing input: blood. The receptors were gathered from a man aged 80 or over in good health.

The J gene is TRBJ1-3, the V gene TRBV30; D is unresolved. Germline-derived CDR1 and CDR2 are GTSNPN and SVGIG (reference sequence). The germline V and J ends were trimmed by 7 bases and 0 bases, with 13 bases remaining between them. The CDR3 is made up of 14 amino acids. CDR3 DNA sequence: TGTGCCTCCTCCCGAACGGACTCTGGAAACACCATATATTTT. Translating gives CASSRTDSGNTIYF.

For the CDR3, the DNA is TGCAGCGTTCGAACAGGGCCCAATCAGCCCCAGCATTTT. Its protein product is CSVRTGPNQPQHF. The chain employs TRBV29-1 and TRBJ1-5; D possibly corresponds to TRBD1 (6 bases). The CDR3 contains 13 residues. Looked up from germline, CDR1 is SQVTM and CDR2 is ANQGSEA. V was cut by 5 bases and J by 3 bases, with 11 bases left in between.

The gene calls are TRBV11-2 and TRBJ2-3; 16 bases map to TRBD2. Germline CDR1 and CDR2: SGHAT and FQNNGV. The CDR3 is 17 residues long. The V gene end was trimmed by 5 bases and the J gene end by 5 bases; junction bases not matched to a gene: 7. CDR3 sequence (DNA): TGTGCCAGCAGCCCGGGACTAGCGGGGGGGCATGGAGATACGCAGTATTTT. It is translated as CASSPGLAGGHGDTQYF.

This clonotype has a handful of counts. The rearrangement links TRBV7-2 to TRBJ2-1, with 11 nucleotides matching TRBD2. The CDR3 is made up of 17 amino acids. The V and J ends lost 1 base and 8 bases, in that order; junction bases with no gene match: 10. Germline V gene data show CDR1 as SGHTA and CDR2 as FQGNSA. CDR3 amino acids: CASSLGRSSGGRHEQFF. The DNA for the CDR3 is TGTGCCAGCAGCTTAGGGCGTTCTAGCGGGGGGCGCCATGAGCAGTTCTTC. The complete variable domain, with remaining parts taken from reference TRBV7-2 and TRBJ2-1, reads GAGVSQSPSNKVTEKGKDVELRCDPISGHTALYWYRQSLGQGLEFLIYFQGNSAPDKSGLPSDRFSAERTGGSVSTLTIQRTQQEDSAVYLCASSLGRSSGGRHEQFFGPGTRLTVL.

Note on this clonotype: This may stem from a read error, because a much larger clone lies one nucleotide away. The chain couples TRBV7-9 to TRBJ1-1; D not certain. This CDR3 spans 12 amino acids. Germline-derived CDR1 and CDR2 are SEHNR and FQNEAQ (reference sequence). Trimming removed 10 bases at V and 5 bases at J, with 14 bases between. Here the CDR3 DNA reads TGTGCCACTGCCCTGATAGGAACTGAAGCTTTCTTT. Amino acids: CATALIGTEAFF.

Note on this clonotype: A read error may be the cause here, since a much bigger clone is one base away. V and J are TRBV3-1 and TRBJ2-5, with 14 positions matching TRBD2. The CDR3 runs to 17 residues. After removal of 5 bases from V and 11 bases from J, the junction contained 16 bases not matched to a gene. Germline CDR1 reads LGHDT; CDR2 reads YNNKEL (reference sequence). The CDR3 DNA reads TGTGCCAGCAGCGTCAGGACTAGCGGGGGGCCGCTCAATGAGCAGTACTTC. Its protein is CASSVRTSGGPLNEQYF.

To note about this clonotype: A junction boundary mismatches the germline segment, possibly from a read error. In nucleotides, the CDR3 is TGTGCCGGGAGGGCGGACGGGAAGACCCAGTACTTC. This gives the protein CAGRADGKTQYF. The chain uses TRBV30 and TRBJ2-5; TRBD2 agrees at 7 bases. CDR3 length: 12 amino acids. The germline V gene has CDR1 GTSNPN and CDR2 SVGIG (reference sequence).

Ten or more counts support this clonotype. The V and J genes are TRBV6-5 and TRBJ2-7, with 8 positions matching TRBD2. V lost 5 bases to trimming and J lost 2 bases; unmatched junction nucleotides: 8. In germline, CDR1 is MNHEY, CDR2 SVGAGI. The CDR3 sequence is 15 residues long. The CDR3 is CASSPTRGRPYEQYF. The CDR3, as DNA: TGTGCCAGCAGTCCGACTCGCGGGAGGCCCTACGAGCAGTACTTC.

The rearrangement uses TRBV18 and TRBJ1-5; D remains ambiguous. The CDR3 covers 18 residues. V shed 5 bases and J shed 1 base, with 21 bases lying between them. CDR1 KGHSH and CDR2 LQKENI come from the germline V gene. The CDR3 nucleotides are TGTGCCAGCTCATATTACTCGGCAGGCCAGACAAGCAATCAGCCCCAGCATTTT. This encodes CASSYYSAGQTSNQPQHF.

Turning to this clonotype: This may stem from a read error, because a much larger clone lies one nucleotide away. The chain uses TRBV20-1 and TRBJ1-1; unclear D gene. Deletions cut 0 bases from V and 0 bases from J, with 11 bases between. From germline, CDR1 is DFQATT and CDR2 SNEGSKA (reference sequence). There are 15 residues in the CDR3. CDR3 in amino acids: CSAREGNALNTEAFF. The CDR3 nucleotides read TGCAGTGCTAGAGAGGGGAACGCACTGAACACTGAAGCTTTCTTT.

Only a few counts were recorded for this clonotype. V and J are TRBV20-1 and TRBJ1-4, with TRBD1 as a possible D gene (6 bases). V lost 6 bases, J lost 2 bases, and 25 bases lay in between. Germline lookup yields CDR1 DFQATT and CDR2 SNEGSKA (reference sequence). This CDR3 is 18 amino acids long. The CDR3 sequence: CSADTGNGRRETNEKLFF. The CDR3 coding sequence is TGCAGTGCGGATACAGGGAATGGGCGTCGGGAGACTAATGAAAAACTGTTTTTT.

This rearrangement joins TRBV29-1 to TRBJ2-1; possible D gene TRBD2, 7 bases. V was cut by 4 bases and J by 13 bases, with 23 bases left in between. The CDR3 contains 14 residues. CDR1 is SQVTM, CDR2 ANQGSEA, per germline. The CDR3 reads CSVGGGGVVETQFF. The CDR3 DNA reads TGCAGCGTTGGGGGGGGCGGGGTGGTAGAGACCCAGTTCTTC.

This clonotype has more than one count but fewer than ten. The V call is TRBV6-2 or TRBV6-3, the J call TRBJ2-7; possibly TRBD2 for D (6 bases). This CDR3 is 16 amino acids long. Trimming took 4 bases from V and 5 from J, leaving 21 bases between them. Germline values: CDR1 MNHEY, CDR2 SVGEGT. The CDR3 nucleotides are TGTGCCAGCAGTTCCACTAGCCCCTCAGCAGCGGACGAGCAGTACTTC. Residues: CASSSTSPSAADEQYF.

The table lists this clonotype with a few counts. The V call is TRBV20-1, the J call TRBJ1-5; TRBD1 matches 8 bases. The CDR3 consists of 14 residues. Looked up from germline, CDR1 is DFQATT and CDR2 is SNEGSKA (reference sequence). With 3 bases clipped from V and 2 bases from J, the junction kept 3 bases outside the gene matches. CDR3: CSASWGQGNQPQHF. The CDR3 DNA reads as TGCAGTGCTAGTTGGGGACAGGGCAATCAGCCCCAGCATTTT.

As to this clonotype: An end of the junction does not agree with germline; a read error may underlie this. This chain connects TRBV25-1 to TRBJ2-3; 11 bases match TRBD2. The CDR3 has 17 residues. Germline V gene data show CDR1 as MGHDK and CDR2 as SYGVNS. The CDR3 bases are TGTGCCAGCAGCTTTATAAGTGGGACTAGCGGCACAGATACGCGGTATTTT. This gives the protein CASSFISGTSGTDTRYF.

The chain links TRBV20-1 to TRBJ2-3; the D gene is possibly TRBD2 (5 bases). Germline CDR1 DFQATT, CDR2 SNEGSKA (reference sequence). CDR3 size: 15 residues. V lost 0 bases and J 1 base, leaving 11 bases between the germline ends. The CDR3 sequence is CSARETGWGTDTQYF. For the CDR3, the DNA is TGCAGTGCTAGAGAGACGGGATGGGGCACAGATACGCAGTATTTT.

This clonotype has a handful of counts. V is TRBV20-1 and J is TRBJ2-1, with 11 nucleotides matching TRBD2. Germline CDR1 DFQATT, CDR2 SNEGSKA (reference sequence). With 6 bases clipped from V and 6 bases from J, the junction kept 10 bases outside the gene matches. The CDR3 runs to 15 residues. The CDR3: CSAIGLAGLSNEQFF. CDR3 nucleotide sequence: TGCAGTGCCATCGGACTAGCGGGTCTTTCCAATGAGCAGTTCTTC.

The chain is built from TRBV12-3 or TRBV12-4 and TRBJ2-2, with 11 bases that match TRBD2. This CDR3 spans 16 amino acids. V shed 3 bases, J shed 6 bases, and the junction held 6 bases outside the gene matches. CDR3 loop: CASSFYSSGGSGELFF. In DNA form, the CDR3 reads TGTGCCAGCAGTTTCTATTCTAGCGGGGGGTCCGGGGAGCTGTTTTTT.

The chain combines TRBV18 with TRBJ2-3; 8 nucleotides agree with TRBD2. V dropped 4 bases and J dropped 4; count of bases not matched to a gene: 1. This CDR3 region has 13 residues. The germline V gene encodes CDR1 KGHSH and CDR2 LQKENI. The CDR3 coding sequence is TGTGCCAGCTCACTGGGACTAGCAGATACGCAGTATTTT. Translation: CASSLGLADTQYF.